The clone carrying this T cell receptor beta chain was seen a few times. TCRdb called the RT-PCR reads again in MiXCR, with one record for every CDR3 protein. The sample includes around 700,000 distinct CDR3 sequences, more than 13% of them seen just once. Germline V gene sequence: CDR1 DFQATT, CDR2 SNEGSKA (reference sequence). J was trimmed by 1 base and V by 8 bases; bases with no gene match: 16. The CDR3 consists of 17 residues. The source of this sequence is a female donor in good health, serving as a healthy control. The chain couples TRBV20-1 to TRBJ2-3, with 9 bases matching TRBD2. Input material: memory CD4+ T cells from blood. CDR3 nucleotide sequence: TGCAGTTCCCCCGGCGGGGGGGAGGGGGGCCGCACAGATACGCAGTATTTT. This encodes CSSPGGGEGGRTDTQYF.